The clone carrying this T cell receptor (beta chain) was counted at least ten times. Its specificity is not known. The ends were cut back, 8 bases at V and 7 bases at J, with 17 bases in the middle. Germline-derived CDR1 and CDR2 are SNHLY and FYNNEI. CDR3 length: 13 amino acids. TCRdb re-called the reads with MiXCR, one entry per CDR3 protein. The sample has more than 50,000 distinct CDR3 sequences, about 20% seen once. The data originate from a study of lung T cells in sarcoidosis with Löfgren's syndrome. Study context: Löfgren's syndrome patients were the main repertoire analysis focus. Whole-study results and caveats: Multiple Löfgren's syndrome patients reportedly shared TRAV12-1 and TRBV2 CDR3 motifs, suggesting public CD4+ TCRs. Versus controls, Löfgren's syndrome patients reportedly showed TRAV12-1 and TRBV2 as most expanded.

This sequence joins TRBV2 and TRBJ2-5, with D possibly TRBD1 on 5 matching bases. The specimen was CD4+ T cells from PBMCs. This sequence was found in a human donor with sarcoidosis (Löfgren's syndrome or another form), or a control subject (not recorded which). The CDR3 is CASSGQALGTQYF. For the CDR3, the DNA is TGTGCCAGCTCAGGGCAGGCCCTGGGGACCCAGTACTTC.